The 18 T cell receptor beta chains in this list originate from one sample, sequenced in a study of blood T cell repertoires in COVID-19. This table comes from immunoSEQ multiplex PCR, and its TCRdb copy is limited to in-frame clones, with some not included. The sample contains about 190,000 clones, 80% to 90% of which appear only once. The source material was peripheral blood. The receptors derive from a man aged 25 to 40 with acute or convalescent COVID-19.

This chain connects TRBV2 to TRBJ1-2, with TRBD1 as a possible D gene (6 bases). Looked up from germline, CDR1 is SNHLY and CDR2 is FYNNEI. V was shortened by 2 bases and J by 3 bases, with 7 bases between the two germline ends. The CDR3 covers 13 residues. Written as DNA, the CDR3 is TGTGCCAGCAGTGAATACAGGGACTATGGCTACACCTTC. Protein product: CASSEYRDYGYTF.

The chain carries TRBV7-9 and TRBJ2-7; TRBD1 matches 8 bases. There are 15 residues in the CDR3. With 2 bases clipped from V and 3 bases from J, the junction kept 6 bases outside the gene matches. Germline values: CDR1 SEHNR, CDR2 FQNEAQ (reference sequence). The CDR3 reads CASSLKGTGGYEQYF. CDR3 DNA sequence: TGTGCCAGCAGCTTAAAAGGGACAGGCGGCTACGAGCAGTACTTC.

The V and J genes are TRBV13 and TRBJ1-5; 8 bases are shared with TRBD1. J was trimmed by 12 bases and V by 2 bases; bases with no gene match: 3. Per germline, CDR1 PRHDT and CDR2 FYEKMQ (reference sequence). This CDR3 region has 12 residues. This CDR3 is CASSLQGARQHF. The CDR3 region has the DNA TGTGCCAGCAGCTTACAGGGGGCCCGCCAGCATTTT.

This clone occurred once. The genes are TRBV5-8 and TRBJ1-5; TRBD1 matches at 7 bases. J lost 0 bases, V lost 4 bases, and 7 bases had no gene match. There are 16 residues in the CDR3. The germline V gene encodes CDR1 SGHTS and CDR2 YDEGEE. The CDR3 reads CASSHRGQYSNQPQHF. CDR3 DNA sequence: TGTGCCAGCAGCCACCGGGGACAGTATAGCAATCAGCCCCAGCATTTT.

V is TRBV29-1 and J is TRBJ2-1, with TRBD2 identical over 9 bases. Per the germline V gene, CDR1 is SQVTM and CDR2 is ANQGSEA. The CDR3 runs to 13 residues. V lost 7 bases to trimming and J lost 4 bases; unmatched junction nucleotides: 5. The CDR3: CSGAGGLYNEQFF. DNA for the CDR3: TGCAGCGGGGCGGGGGGGCTTTACAATGAGCAGTTCTTC.

The rearrangement uses TRBV5-1 and TRBJ2-7, with a possible D match to TRBD2 (6 bases). CDR1 SGHRS and CDR2 YFSETQ come from the germline V gene. The CDR3 is 17 amino acids. The ends were cut back, 4 bases at V and 5 bases at J, with 25 bases in the middle. The CDR3 loop is CASSPPITGDPLDEQYF. CDR3 coding DNA: TGCGCCAGCAGCCCACCTATCACGGGGGATCCTCTCGACGAGCAGTACTTC.

The chain carries TRBV30 and TRBJ2-7; 16 bases fit TRBD2. Unmatched junction bases numbered 8, after V lost 3 bases and J lost 0 bases. The germline V gene has CDR1 GTSNPN and CDR2 SVGIG (reference sequence). The CDR3 consists of 18 residues. The CDR3 loop reads CAWSPVGLAGGYSYEQYF. In DNA, the CDR3 is TGTGCCTGGAGCCCTGTGGGACTAGCGGGAGGGTACTCCTACGAGCAGTACTTC.

Written as DNA, the CDR3 is TGTGCCAGCAGAGTTGGCGGGACGACCTACGAGCAGTACTTC. Protein product: CASRVGGTTYEQYF. V gene TRBV13 combines with J gene TRBJ2-7, with a weak D call TRBD2 (6 bases). Germline CDR1 PRHDT, CDR2 FYEKMQ (reference sequence). This CDR3 spans 14 amino acids. The V end lost 6 bases, the J end lost 2 bases, and 14 bases lay between the germline ends.

V is TRBV4-2 and J is TRBJ1-6; TRBD1 matches at 10 bases. V dropped 6 bases and J dropped 7; count of bases not matched to a gene: 6. Germline V CDR1 and CDR2: LGHNA, YNFKEQ. The CDR3 totals 15 residues. The CDR3 sequence is CASRVRTGGNSPLHF. In nucleotides, the CDR3 is TGTGCCAGCAGAGTTAGGACAGGGGGGAATTCACCCCTCCACTTT.

This chain uses TRBV29-1 with TRBJ1-2; TRBD1 matches 7 bases. The CDR3 has 13 residues. From germline, CDR1 is SQVTM and CDR2 ANQGSEA. The CDR3 sequence: CTEWTGSDHGYTF. CDR3 nucleotide sequence: TGCACCGAGTGGACAGGTTCAGATCATGGCTACACCTTC. The whole variable domain, remainder taken from reference TRBV29-1 and TRBJ1-2, is SAVISQKPSRDICQRGTSLTIQCQVDSQVTMMFWYRQQPGQSLTLIATANQGSEATYESGFVIDKFPISRPNLTFSTLTVSNMSPEDSSIYLCTEWTGSDHGYTFGSGTRLTVV.

This clone has just one count. CDR3 coding DNA: TGTGCCAGCATTTCAGGGTATACCTATGGCTACACCTTC. It translates to CASISGYTYGYTF. This rearrangement joins TRBV2 to TRBJ1-2; TRBD1 might be the D (5 bases). The CDR3 covers 13 residues. Trimming removed 7 bases at V and 4 bases at J, with 13 bases between. CDR1 is SNHLY, CDR2 FYNNEI, per germline.

This rearrangement joins TRBV5-1 to TRBJ1-2; 9 bases align to TRBD1. Trimming took 5 bases from V and 5 from J; bases not matched to a gene: 10. Germline V gene lookup returns CDR1 SGHRS and CDR2 YFSETQ. This CDR3 is built from 15 residues. CDR3 nucleotides: TGCGCCAGCAGTCTGGGAGGACAGGGGTATTATGGCTACACCTTC. Its translation: CASSLGGQGYYGYTF.

The rearrangement joins TRBV5-1 to TRBJ2-7; D might be TRBD2 (5 bases). The CDR3 contains 16 residues. Trimming shortened V by 5 bases and J by 4 bases, and 22 bases separated the two germline ends. Germline values: CDR1 SGHRS, CDR2 YFSETQ. The CDR3: CASRPSFPGNSYEQYF. The CDR3 DNA is TGCGCCAGCAGACCCTCTTTCCCGGGGAACTCATACGAGCAGTACTTC.

This clone was picked up one time. The gene calls are TRBV3-1 (or the pseudogene TRBV3-2) and TRBJ2-1, with D perhaps TRBD1 (5 bases). The V end lost 4 bases, the J end lost 6 bases, and 22 bases lay between the germline ends. This CDR3 comprises 17 residues. Germline V CDR1 and CDR2: LGHDT, YNNKEL (reference sequence). The CDR3 DNA follows: TGTGCCAGCAGCCGCCAGGGCCACAGTAGTTTAGCCAATGAGCAGTTCTTC. Translated, it gives CASSRQGHSSLANEQFF.

This chain links TRBV29-1 with TRBJ2-7, with 8 bases fitting TRBD1. V shed 8 bases and J 3 bases; nucleotides not matched to a gene: 6. The germline CDR1 and CDR2 sequences are SQVTM and ANQGSEA. This CDR3 contains 12 residues. CDR3 in amino acids: CSYRGQGYEQYF. In nucleotides, the CDR3 is TGCAGCTACCGCGGACAGGGCTACGAGCAGTACTTC.

The count of this clone is one. V gene TRBV5-8 combines with J gene TRBJ2-5; no clear D gene. The germline V gene encodes CDR1 SGHTS and CDR2 YDEGEE. This CDR3 comprises 14 residues. V was cut by 0 bases and J by 6 bases, with 12 bases left in between. CDR3 in DNA: TGTGCCAGCAGCTTGGAGAGGAGTATAAAGACCCAGTACTTC. Encoded protein: CASSLERSIKTQYF.

V gene TRBV6-4 combines with J gene TRBJ1-5; D ambiguous. CDR1 and CDR2 from the germline V gene are MRHNA and SNTAGT. This CDR3 has 14 amino acids. Trimming shortened V by 2 bases and J by 0 bases, and 5 bases separated the two germline ends. The CDR3 loop reads CASSDSYSNQPQHF. The CDR3 DNA follows: TGTGCCAGCAGTGACAGCTATAGCAATCAGCCCCAGCATTTT.

In nucleotides, the CDR3 is TGTGCCAGCAGCGAAGGAACAGCTGAAGCTTTCTTT. Encoded protein: CASSEGTAEAFF. This chain uses TRBV16 with TRBJ1-1; D ambiguous. Germline CDR1 reads KGHSY; CDR2 reads FQNENV. Trimming took 5 bases from V and 6 from J, leaving 10 bases between them. This CDR3 is built from 12 residues.